The source of this T cell receptor beta chain is a study of cytomegalovirus exposure and HLA in healthy donors. Whole-study findings and limits: Specific recognition of CMV antigens was confirmed in vitro for three chains (all CMV-associated). Cytomegalovirus status, reportedly, was diagnosed with high specificity and sensitivity by the classifier. Earlier analysis yielded a pattern in which most TCR beta V segments were productive about 87% or about 30% of the time.

Every donor was a healthy person donating bone marrow. With 60 Vbeta and 13 Jbeta primers, the PCR was carried out. Some clones are missing from TCRdb's copy, which holds only in-frame ones; the method was immunoSEQ multiplex PCR. Found here are some 200,000 clones, approximately 79% of them singletons; the top ten hold 6.3%. This CDR3 region has 16 residues. Germline-derived CDR1 and CDR2 are SSHAT and FNYEAQ (reference sequence). In regard to this clone: The antigen is not known. Sequence at one end of the junction differs from germline and may be a read error.

The chain uses TRBV7-7 and TRBJ1-3, with 7 bases lining up with TRBD1. This TCR came from a man aged 40-55 years in good health and CMV-seropositive. The source material was PBMCs. CDR3 protein: CASSGQQGIAGNTIYF. The DNA of the CDR3 is TGTGCTAGCAGCGGGCAACAGGGGATCGCTGGAAACACCATATATTTT.